This paragraph covers one T cell receptor beta chain sequence. The data are from a study of shared clonotypes between healthy human individuals. It was into CD45RA+ naive and CD45RA-negative memory subsets that the CD4+ cells were split. Germline V gene sequence: CDR1 SGHRS, CDR2 YFSETQ. CDR3 length equals 15 residues. V was pared by 5 bases and J by 7 bases, with 19 bases between. The protocol was immunoSEQ multiplex PCR, while the TCRdb copy is restricted to in-frame clones and leaves out a portion. The sample yields millions of clones, approximately 93% seen once. The clonotype was recovered from a man younger than 35 in good health. Some clones in this sample may be carry-over from other donors' samples. This chain joins TRBV5-1 and TRBJ2-1; maybe TRBD2 (6 bases). Material for sequencing was naive CD4+ T cells from PBMCs. The subset was: CD45RA+ positively selected. Here the CDR3 DNA reads TGCGCCAGCAGTGAGGCGATCGGAGCGGGTAATGAGCAGTTCTTC. This sequence encodes CASSEAIGAGNEQFF.